This TCR beta chain comes out of a study of cytomegalovirus exposure and HLA in healthy donors. Vbeta (60) and Jbeta (13) primers were used in the PCR. The repertoire was sequenced with immunoSEQ multiplex PCR; TCRdb's copy has only in-frame clones and lacks some. The sample has about 130,000 clones, around 70% seen once. Note on this clone: As yet, its antigen is unknown.

The V segment lost 3 bases and the J segment 4 bases; nucleotides outside the gene matches: 12. CDR3 length: 17 amino acids. The germline gives CDR1 KGHSH, CDR2 LQKENI. Findings of the study overall: Reported findings show TCR beta sequences accurately forecast HLA-A and HLA-B alleles in most subjects.

V gene TRBV18 combines with J gene TRBJ1-2, with 9 bases identical to TRBD1. What was sequenced was PBMCs. This clonotype was sampled from a woman aged 40 to 50 in good health and CMV-seropositive. This CDR3 reads CASSPNTPGQGAYGYTF. In DNA, the CDR3 is TGTGCCAGCTCACCCAATACCCCGGGACAGGGTGCCTATGGCTACACCTTC.